This T cell receptor (beta chain) was obtained from a study of blood T cell repertoires in COVID-19. Germline CDR1 is SGHNT and CDR2 is YYREEE (reference sequence). The germline V and J ends were trimmed by 4 bases and 8 bases, with 12 bases remaining between them. The CDR3 covers 12 residues. Sequencing was performed with immunoSEQ multiplex PCR; in TCRdb, only in-frame clones are kept and a portion is missing. The sample contains around 150,000 clones, around 86% of which appear only once. The receptor comes from a woman in her sixties or seventies with active or convalescent COVID-19. Specimen: peripheral blood. The gene calls are TRBV5-4 and TRBJ1-2; D is undetermined. The CDR3 sequence: CASSTMVWGYTF. As DNA, the CDR3 is TGTGCCAGCAGCACAATGGTGTGGGGCTACACCTTC.